A selection of T cell receptor beta chains follows, all from one sample in a study of T cell responses to AZD1222 COVID-19 vaccine. TCRdb's copy holds only in-frame clones and misses some; the assay was immunoSEQ multiplex PCR. The data show some 83,000 clones, just under 90% seen once. The sequencing here drew on peripheral blood, taken on day 0 of AZD1222 vaccination. The origin of the receptors is an adult in good health. Each CDR3 is given with its conserved first and last residue. Fields, in order: CDR3 length, V gene, J gene, D gene, clone size, CDR3 protein, CDR3 DNA. A D gene is named only where the DNA matches it firmly. Clone size appears in some rows only: once, few, many, or a class for an expanded clone.

cdr3_length: 15
v_call: TRBV5-1
j_call: TRBJ2-1
d_call: -
clone_size: -
cdr3_aa: CASSLDPGTLNEQFF
cdr3_nt: TGCGCCAGCAGCTTGGACCCCGGGACCTTGAATGAGCAGTTCTTC

cdr3_length: 14
v_call: TRBV4-2
j_call: TRBJ2-7
d_call: -
clone_size: few
cdr3_aa: CASSQGEGAYEQYF
cdr3_nt: TGTGCCAGCAGCCAAGGAGAGGGGGCCTACGAGCAGTACTTC

cdr3_length: 15
v_call: TRBV4-3
j_call: TRBJ2-1
d_call: -
clone_size: -
cdr3_aa: CASSQDRGSYNEQFF
cdr3_nt: TGCGCCAGCAGCCAAGACCGGGGCTCCTACAATGAGCAGTTCTTC

cdr3_length: 11
v_call: TRBV24-1
j_call: TRBJ1-2
d_call: -
clone_size: -
cdr3_aa: CATSDSYGYTF
cdr3_nt: TGTGCCACCAGTGATTCCTATGGCTACACCTTC

cdr3_length: 17
v_call: TRBV5-1
j_call: TRBJ1-3
d_call: -
clone_size: -
cdr3_aa: CASSPVRGLSSGNTIYF
cdr3_nt: TGCGCCAGCAGCCCCGTCCGGGGGCTGTCGTCTGGAAACACCATATATTTT

cdr3_length: 18
v_call: TRBV5-4
j_call: TRBJ1-6
d_call: -
clone_size: -
cdr3_aa: CASSLYSPRSSYNSPLHF
cdr3_nt: TGTGCCAGCAGCCTATACTCACCGAGGAGCTCCTATAATTCACCCCTCCACTTT

cdr3_length: 16
v_call: TRBV5-6
j_call: TRBJ1-6
d_call: TRBD1
clone_size: -
cdr3_aa: CASSPGQGSYNSPLHF
cdr3_nt: TGTGCCAGCAGCCCGGGACAGGGATCCTATAATTCACCCCTCCACTTT

cdr3_length: 15
v_call: TRBV27
j_call: TRBJ2-7
d_call: TRBD1
clone_size: -
cdr3_aa: CASSLHGQVSYEQYF
cdr3_nt: TGTGCCAGCAGTCTTCACGGACAGGTTTCCTACGAGCAGTACTTC

cdr3_length: 14
v_call: TRBV9
j_call: TRBJ1-5
d_call: -
clone_size: -
cdr3_aa: CASSATGSNQPQHF
cdr3_nt: TGTGCCAGCAGCGCAACAGGGTCCAATCAGCCCCAGCATTTT

cdr3_length: 14
v_call: TRBV19
j_call: TRBJ2-1
d_call: TRBD1
clone_size: once
cdr3_aa: CASSIRQGRSEQFF
cdr3_nt: TGTGCCAGTAGTATCCGACAGGGACGTAGTGAGCAGTTCTTC

cdr3_length: 16
v_call: TRBV5-8
j_call: TRBJ2-3
d_call: -
clone_size: -
cdr3_aa: CASGRRGARRVDTQYF
cdr3_nt: TGTGCCAGCGGGAGAAGGGGGGCTCGTCGGGTAGATACGCAGTATTTT

cdr3_length: 15
v_call: TRBV5-1
j_call: TRBJ1-5
d_call: TRBD1
clone_size: -
cdr3_aa: CASSRTTGGLQPQHF
cdr3_nt: TGCGCCAGCAGCCGAACTACAGGGGGCTTGCAGCCCCAGCATTTT

cdr3_length: 14
v_call: TRBV4-3
j_call: TRBJ2-2
d_call: -
clone_size: -
cdr3_aa: CASSRGHPTGELFF
cdr3_nt: TGCGCCAGCAGCCGGGGGCACCCCACCGGGGAGCTGTTTTTT

cdr3_length: 12
v_call: TRBV5-1
j_call: TRBJ2-1
d_call: -
clone_size: -
cdr3_aa: CASSLGGNEQFF
cdr3_nt: TGCGCCAGCAGCTTGGGGGGGAATGAGCAGTTCTTC

cdr3_length: 16
v_call: TRBV21-1
j_call: TRBJ2-7
d_call: -
clone_size: few
cdr3_aa: CASSKVYRGSSYEQYF
cdr3_nt: TGTGCCAGCAGCAAAGTTTACAGGGGTAGCTCCTACGAGCAGTACTTC

cdr3_length: 16
v_call: TRBV10-2
j_call: TRBJ2-1
d_call: TRBD1
clone_size: -
cdr3_aa: CASSDPPGQGSDEQFF
cdr3_nt: TGCGCCAGCAGTGACCCGCCGGGACAGGGGTCCGATGAGCAGTTCTTC

cdr3_length: 13
v_call: TRBV19
j_call: TRBJ1-1
d_call: -
clone_size: once
cdr3_aa: CASSIDQAAEAFF
cdr3_nt: TGTGCCAGTAGTATAGATCAGGCAGCTGAAGCTTTCTTT

cdr3_length: 14
v_call: TRBV9
j_call: TRBJ2-5
d_call: TRBD2
clone_size: few
cdr3_aa: CASSVYSGGETQYF
cdr3_nt: TGTGCCAGCAGCGTGTATAGCGGGGGAGAGACCCAGTACTTC

cdr3_length: 14
v_call: TRBV7-3
j_call: TRBJ2-1
d_call: TRBD2
clone_size: few
cdr3_aa: CASSRSGGAVEQFF
cdr3_nt: TGTGCCAGCAGCCGTAGCGGGGGGGCGGTTGAGCAGTTCTTC

cdr3_length: 12
v_call: TRBV29-1
j_call: TRBJ1-1
d_call: -
clone_size: -
cdr3_aa: CSVDRGGSEAFF
cdr3_nt: TGCAGCGTTGATCGGGGAGGGTCTGAAGCTTTCTTT

cdr3_length: 14
v_call: TRBV19
j_call: TRBJ1-2
d_call: -
clone_size: -
cdr3_aa: CASTSELANYGYTF
cdr3_nt: TGTGCCAGTACCTCCGAGCTCGCTAACTATGGCTACACCTTC

cdr3_length: 11
v_call: TRBV5-6
j_call: TRBJ1-2
d_call: -
clone_size: -
cdr3_aa: CASTSAYGYTF
cdr3_nt: TGTGCCAGCACCTCGGCCTATGGCTACACCTTC

cdr3_length: 15
v_call: TRBV6-4
j_call: TRBJ2-1
d_call: TRBD1
clone_size: few
cdr3_aa: CASSDSGGAYNEQFF
cdr3_nt: TGTGCCAGCAGTGACTCAGGGGGCGCCTACAATGAGCAGTTCTTC

cdr3_length: 16
v_call: TRBV7-9
j_call: TRBJ1-5
d_call: -
clone_size: -
cdr3_aa: CASSLGTVYSNQPQHF
cdr3_nt: TGTGCCAGCAGTCTAGGGACCGTCTATAGCAATCAGCCCCAGCATTTT

cdr3_length: 16
v_call: TRBV7-2
j_call: TRBJ1-2
d_call: TRBD1
clone_size: -
cdr3_aa: CASRKPGQGATYGYTF
cdr3_nt: TGTGCCAGCAGAAAACCGGGACAGGGGGCAACCTATGGCTACACCTTC

cdr3_length: 14
v_call: TRBV5-1
j_call: TRBJ1-2
d_call: -
clone_size: -
cdr3_aa: CASSSGESGYGYTF
cdr3_nt: TGCGCCAGCAGCTCCGGCGAATCGGGCTATGGCTACACCTTC

cdr3_length: 13
v_call: TRBV27
j_call: TRBJ1-2
d_call: TRBD1
clone_size: -
cdr3_aa: CASSLRTGYGYTF
cdr3_nt: TGTGCCAGCAGCCTCCGGACAGGTTACGGCTACACCTTC

cdr3_length: 16
v_call: TRBV7-8
j_call: TRBJ1-4
d_call: -
clone_size: -
cdr3_aa: CASSLNRQATNEKLFF
cdr3_nt: TGTGCCAGCAGCTTAAACCGACAGGCCACTAATGAAAAACTGTTTTTT

cdr3_length: 13
v_call: TRBV10-2
j_call: TRBJ1-6
d_call: -
clone_size: -
cdr3_aa: CASSEVRIGGLHF
cdr3_nt: TGCGCCAGCAGTGAGGTACGGATTGGGGGTCTCCACTTT

cdr3_length: 11
v_call: TRBV7-9
j_call: TRBJ1-4
d_call: -
clone_size: -
cdr3_aa: CASSFGEKLFF
cdr3_nt: TGTGCCAGCAGCTTCGGCGAAAAACTGTTTTTT

cdr3_length: 17
v_call: TRBV4-2
j_call: TRBJ1-2
d_call: TRBD1
clone_size: -
cdr3_aa: CASSLQYRDRVNYGYTF
cdr3_nt: TGTGCCAGCAGCCTTCAATATCGGGACAGGGTAAACTATGGCTACACCTTC

cdr3_length: 14
v_call: TRBV4-3
j_call: TRBJ2-5
d_call: -
clone_size: -
cdr3_aa: CASSQDSAALDQYF
cdr3_nt: TGCGCCAGCAGCCAAGATTCAGCAGCCCTTGACCAGTACTTC

cdr3_length: 12
v_call: TRBV5-1
j_call: TRBJ1-2
d_call: -
clone_size: -
cdr3_aa: CASSLDSYGYTF
cdr3_nt: TGCGCCAGCAGCTTGGACAGTTATGGCTACACCTTC

cdr3_length: 12
v_call: TRBV10-3
j_call: TRBJ2-7
d_call: -
clone_size: -
cdr3_aa: CATNGASYEQYF
cdr3_nt: TGTGCTACCAACGGGGCCTCCTACGAGCAGTACTTC

cdr3_length: 16
v_call: TRBV5-6
j_call: TRBJ1-1
d_call: TRBD1
clone_size: -
cdr3_aa: CASSPWDRGLRTEAFF
cdr3_nt: TGTGCCAGCAGCCCGTGGGACAGGGGGCTTAGGACTGAAGCTTTCTTT

cdr3_length: 11
v_call: TRBV20-1
j_call: TRBJ1-3
d_call: -
clone_size: -
cdr3_aa: CSAGIGNTIYF
cdr3_nt: TGCAGTGCTGGTATTGGAAACACCATATATTTT

cdr3_length: 16
v_call: TRBV5-1
j_call: TRBJ2-4
d_call: -
clone_size: -
cdr3_aa: CASSLGSPGAKNIQYF
cdr3_nt: TGCGCCAGCAGCTTGGGCAGCCCAGGGGCCAAAAACATTCAGTACTTC

cdr3_length: 16
v_call: TRBV19
j_call: TRBJ1-5
d_call: -
clone_size: -
cdr3_aa: CASSYTRPNSNQPQHF
cdr3_nt: TGTGCCAGTAGTTATACCCGCCCGAATAGCAATCAGCCCCAGCATTTT

cdr3_length: 14
v_call: TRBV9
j_call: TRBJ2-7
d_call: -
clone_size: -
cdr3_aa: CASSVGGNSYEQYF
cdr3_nt: TGTGCCAGCAGCGTAGGGGGGAATTCCTACGAGCAGTACTTC

cdr3_length: 14
v_call: TRBV11-3
j_call: TRBJ1-1
d_call: TRBD1
clone_size: -
cdr3_aa: CASSFRDRNTEAFF
cdr3_nt: TGTGCCAGCAGCTTCCGGGACAGGAACACTGAAGCTTTCTTT

cdr3_length: 13
v_call: TRBV27
j_call: TRBJ1-2
d_call: -
clone_size: -
cdr3_aa: CASSPPGAEGYTF
cdr3_nt: TGTGCCAGCAGCCCCCCGGGGGCAGAAGGCTACACCTTC

cdr3_length: 13
v_call: TRBV7-3
j_call: TRBJ2-2
d_call: -
clone_size: once
cdr3_aa: CASQNGYTGELFF
cdr3_nt: TGTGCCAGCCAAAACGGATACACCGGGGAGCTGTTTTTT

cdr3_length: 14
v_call: TRBV7-9
j_call: TRBJ2-2
d_call: -
clone_size: -
cdr3_aa: CASSETGRTGELFF
cdr3_nt: TGTGCCAGCAGCGAGACAGGAAGGACCGGGGAGCTGTTTTTT

cdr3_length: 16
v_call: TRBV7-9
j_call: TRBJ2-3
d_call: TRBD1
clone_size: -
cdr3_aa: CASSSAGQGRTDTQYF
cdr3_nt: TGTGCCAGCAGTTCGGCGGGACAGGGGAGGACAGATACGCAGTATTTT

cdr3_length: 13
v_call: TRBV6-5
j_call: TRBJ2-7
d_call: -
clone_size: -
cdr3_aa: CASRPGHMYEQYF
cdr3_nt: TGTGCCAGCAGGCCGGGACATATGTACGAGCAGTACTTC

cdr3_length: 13
v_call: TRBV30
j_call: TRBJ1-1
d_call: -
clone_size: -
cdr3_aa: CAWSVSEYTEAFF
cdr3_nt: TGTGCCTGGAGTGTTAGCGAGTACACTGAAGCTTTCTTT

cdr3_length: 14
v_call: TRBV2
j_call: TRBJ1-1
d_call: -
clone_size: -
cdr3_aa: CASGLRTANTEAFF
cdr3_nt: TGTGCCAGCGGGCTCAGGACGGCGAACACTGAAGCTTTCTTT

cdr3_length: 15
v_call: TRBV6-4
j_call: TRBJ2-1
d_call: -
clone_size: few
cdr3_aa: CASSDGDVSYNEQFF
cdr3_nt: TGTGCCAGCAGTGACGGAGATGTCTCCTACAATGAGCAGTTCTTC

cdr3_length: 15
v_call: TRBV9
j_call: TRBJ1-3
d_call: -
clone_size: -
cdr3_aa: CASSVFSQTGNTIYF
cdr3_nt: TGTGCCAGCAGCGTATTTTCTCAGACTGGAAACACCATATATTTT

cdr3_length: 12
v_call: TRBV5-5
j_call: TRBJ1-2
d_call: -
clone_size: -
cdr3_aa: CASSHGLGGYTF
cdr3_nt: TGTGCCAGCAGCCACGGTCTGGGTGGCTACACCTTC

cdr3_length: 14
v_call: TRBV6-4
j_call: TRBJ2-3
d_call: -
clone_size: -
cdr3_aa: CASSREGGSDTQYF
cdr3_nt: TGTGCCAGCAGCCGCGAGGGGGGCTCAGATACGCAGTATTTT

cdr3_length: 19
v_call: TRBV6-1
j_call: TRBJ2-5
d_call: -
clone_size: -
cdr3_aa: CASSEFAGSEAEDQETQYF
cdr3_nt: TGTGCCAGCAGTGAATTCGCGGGATCAGAGGCGGAAGACCAAGAGACCCAGTACTTC

cdr3_length: 13
v_call: TRBV11-2
j_call: TRBJ1-2
d_call: TRBD1
clone_size: -
cdr3_aa: CASSSDRNYGYTF
cdr3_nt: TGTGCCAGCAGCTCGGACAGGAACTATGGCTACACCTTC

cdr3_length: 13
v_call: TRBV7-2
j_call: TRBJ2-3
d_call: -
clone_size: -
cdr3_aa: CASSLGGTDTQYF
cdr3_nt: TGTGCCAGCAGCCTGGGGGGTACAGATACGCAGTATTTT

cdr3_length: 15
v_call: TRBV19
j_call: TRBJ2-7
d_call: TRBD1
clone_size: -
cdr3_aa: CASSSRTGHSYEQYF
cdr3_nt: TGTGCCAGTAGTAGCCGGACAGGGCACTCCTACGAGCAGTACTTC

cdr3_length: 14
v_call: TRBV19
j_call: TRBJ1-2
d_call: TRBD1
clone_size: -
cdr3_aa: CASGDRGNNYGYTF
cdr3_nt: TGTGCCAGCGGGGACAGGGGTAACAACTATGGCTACACCTTC

cdr3_length: 13
v_call: TRBV21-1
j_call: TRBJ1-2
d_call: -
clone_size: -
cdr3_aa: CASSKGDRNGYTF
cdr3_nt: TGTGCCAGCAGCAAAGGGGACAGGAACGGCTACACCTTC